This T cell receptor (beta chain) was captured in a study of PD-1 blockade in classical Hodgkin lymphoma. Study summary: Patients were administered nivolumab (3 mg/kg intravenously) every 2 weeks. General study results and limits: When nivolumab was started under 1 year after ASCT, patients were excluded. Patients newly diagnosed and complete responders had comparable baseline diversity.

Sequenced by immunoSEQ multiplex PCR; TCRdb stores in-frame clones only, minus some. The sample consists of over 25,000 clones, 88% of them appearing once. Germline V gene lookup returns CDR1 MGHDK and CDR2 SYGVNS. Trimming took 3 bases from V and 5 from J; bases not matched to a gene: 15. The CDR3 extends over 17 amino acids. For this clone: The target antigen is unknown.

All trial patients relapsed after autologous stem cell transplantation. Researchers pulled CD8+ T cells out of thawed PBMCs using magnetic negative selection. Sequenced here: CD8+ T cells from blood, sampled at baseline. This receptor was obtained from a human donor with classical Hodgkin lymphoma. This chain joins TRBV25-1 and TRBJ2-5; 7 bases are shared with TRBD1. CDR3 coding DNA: TGTGCCAGCAGTGATGGTAGGGGACAGTGGTCGGACGAGACCCAGTACTTC. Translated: CASSDGRGQWSDETQYF.